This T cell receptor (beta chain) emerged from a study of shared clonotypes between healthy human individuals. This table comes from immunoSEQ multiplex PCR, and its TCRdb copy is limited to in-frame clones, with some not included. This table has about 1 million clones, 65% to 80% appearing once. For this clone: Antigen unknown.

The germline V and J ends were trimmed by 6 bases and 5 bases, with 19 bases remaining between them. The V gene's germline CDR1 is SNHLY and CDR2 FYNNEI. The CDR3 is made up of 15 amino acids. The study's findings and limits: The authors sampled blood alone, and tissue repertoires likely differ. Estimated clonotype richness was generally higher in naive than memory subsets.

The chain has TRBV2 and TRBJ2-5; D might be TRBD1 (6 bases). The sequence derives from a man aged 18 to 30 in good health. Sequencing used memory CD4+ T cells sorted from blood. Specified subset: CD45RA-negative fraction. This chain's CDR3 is CASRRPPQGSETQYF. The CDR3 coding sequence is TGTGCCAGCAGGAGGCCCCCGCAGGGGAGTGAGACCCAGTACTTC.